This T cell receptor (beta chain) was found in a study of CD8+ T cells in alopecia areata. Overall study context: Those receiving the skin were approximately 6-11-week-old female C3H/HeJ mice, whose grafts came from roughly 6-13-month-old C3H/HeJ donors with spontaneous alopecia. Study-level findings and limits: Researchers report lesional scalp, most notably alopecia totalis/universalis, outstripped normal scalp in clonality.

Reverse transcription of extracted RNA yielded cDNA, which provided the sequencing template. Repertoires were generated with immunoSEQ multiplex PCR, while TCRdb's copy carries only in-frame clones and drops some. The sample includes 200,000 to 300,000 clones, none of them occurring once. This clone was detected only a few times. Antigen: not known. Gene names are the mouse ones. The CDR3 goes on 4 residues after the read ends, and that part is filled in from the germline J gene. Other DNA sequences from this sample encode an identical CDR3 as well. After pooling, cutaneous lymph node cells were sorted with CD4, CD8alpha, NKG2D, NKG2ACE and other markers. V lost 0 bases to trimming and J lost 0 bases, with 8 bases between them. The CDR3 extends over 15 amino acids. The germline gives CDR1 GKSSPN, CDR2 SITVG.

What was sequenced was CD4+ T cells sorted from a lymph node. This clonotype was sampled from a C3H/HeJ mouse with alopecia areata. The strain bears MHC haplotype H2-k. The chain combines TRBV31 with TRBJ2-2; the D gene is possibly TRBD2 (5 bases). CDR3 DNA, as far as it was read: TGTGCCTGGAGTCTATTGGGGTCAAACACCGGG. Amino acids: CAWSLLGSNTG. The CDR3 in full is CAWSLLGSNTGQLYF.